The 4 T cell receptor beta chains reported below all come from one sample, sequenced in a study of T cell repertoires in cytomegalovirus infection. TCRdb redid the calling of the reads with MiXCR, one entry per CDR3 protein. The table includes roughly 220,000 distinct CDR3 sequences, roughly 34% detected once. Antigens for these TCRs are unknown. This specimen was CD8+ T cells from cultured PBMCs, taken from culture after CMV antigen stimulation. Receptor source: a human donor in good health (CMV status not recorded). Some clones in this sample may be carry-over from other donors' samples.

The CDR3 DNA sequence: TGTGCCAGCAGTGTGGAACGGGAAGGCACAGATACGCAGTATTTT. It specifies CASSVEREGTDTQYF. The chain uses TRBV6-6 and TRBJ2-3; a possible D gene is TRBD2 (5 bases). Between the trimmed V and J ends, which lost 5 bases and 1 base, there was a span of 13 bases. The CDR3 is 15 residues long. The germline gives CDR1 MNHNY, CDR2 SVGAGI (reference sequence).

This chain links TRBV7-9 with TRBJ1-6, with no clear D. Germline assignment: CDR1 SEHNR and CDR2 FQNEAQ (reference sequence). This CDR3 has 14 amino acids. Trimming pared 4 bases from V and 11 bases from J, leaving 15 bases between. CDR3 sequence (DNA): TGTGCCAGCAGCTCCCGGTCAGGATCTCCACCCCTCCACTTT. As protein: CASSSRSGSPPLHF.

This clonotype was recorded only once. The chain carries TRBV12-5 and TRBJ2-1; TRBD1 matches at 8 bases. The germline CDR1 and CDR2 sequences are LGHNT and FRNRAP. V lost 6 bases and J lost 9; bases outside the gene matches: 4. The CDR3 length is 12 residues. The CDR3 nucleotides are TGTGCTAGTGGACCACAGGGGGTTGAGCAGTTCTTC. It translates to CASGPQGVEQFF.

CDR3 nucleotide sequence: TGTGCCAGCAGCTTACCAAGGGAGGGGGGGCGTATAGGCACTGAAGCTTTCTTT. Translated: CASSLPREGGRIGTEAFF. The chain is built from TRBV7-9 and TRBJ1-1; tentatively, D is TRBD1 (6 bases). Germline CDR1 reads SEHNR; CDR2 reads FQNEAQ (reference sequence). The CDR3 is 18 amino acids. V lost 2 bases and J 4 bases, leaving 23 bases between the germline ends.